This T cell receptor beta chain was captured by sequencing in a study of immune cell composition in non-small cell lung cancer (dated by TCRdb to the late 2010s). Regarding the complete study: Histologic subtype, mainly lung adenocarcinoma or squamous cell carcinoma, was assigned on the basis of H&E together with p63, CK5, Napsin A and TTF-1 immunohistochemistry. TCR-beta sequencing from Adaptive Biotechnologies was done on 34 to 40 paired sets of NSCLC tumour and non-adjacent lung specimens and on some 27 tumour-only specimens. A few tumour specimens with TCR-beta data were of rare histological subtypes and were excluded from the subtype comparisons. Supplementary cohort #1, approximately 11 lung adenocarcinoma cases, had paired tumour/lung TCR-beta sequencing and TIL populations generated to assess tumour reactivity.

A two-step multiplex PCR was used to amplify TCR-beta CDR3 regions from genomic DNA, and Illumina-compatible adaptors were added in the second step. TCR-beta immunosequencing was performed on an Illumina platform as a commercial immunoSEQ service. The study's own analysis went as follows. Repertoires were summarised by productive clonality and by Top 10 Clones, defined as the percentage of T-cell templates derived from the ten most frequent sequences. Values of productive clonality ranged from 0 to 1, with a monoclonal population indicated by a value of 1. Tumour-associated clones, identified using log10 scatter plots, were defined as sequences that made up at least 0.1% of tumour T-cell templates and were not found in the matched non-adjacent lung. Two-group comparisons used Student's t-tests, stages used ANOVA, and relationships used linear regression, analysed in GraphPad Prism7 and R. TCRdb provides this immuneACCESS table in a form limited to in-frame rearrangements. Some clones are lacking; in checked studies, under half of them reflect an unresolved V gene, and why the rest are absent is not known. V and J calls and clone size are as listed in that table; D and trimming were resolved from the DNA. The sample data list some 9,200 clones, and roughly three quarters of these were observed just once. Roughly 9.9% of the sample is held by the ten biggest clonotypes.

Points on this clone: Its antigen is not yet known. No clone much larger than this one lies a single base away; base qualities are absent.

The junction shows trimming of 5 bases on V and 2 bases on J, and the gene matches do not reach 11 bases of it. As encoded in the germline V gene, CDR1 is SGHTA while CDR2 is FQGTGA. From the cysteine up to the phenylalanine, the CDR3 has a length of 18 residues. Here the CDR3 DNA is all that survives: 54 bases in frame from base 1. General study outcomes and caveats: Compared with lung adenocarcinoma tumours, lung squamous cell carcinoma showed significantly higher Top 10 clone scores and productive clonality. In approximately 10 adenocarcinoma cases, a strong correlation was found between maximal tumour-associated clone frequency and TIL tumour reactivity, whereas no such correlation was found between overall clonality and TIL tumour reactivity. Only approximately 10 cases were included in the reactivity cohort, and sequence sharing between tumour-reactive clones and the dominant in vivo tumour-associated clones was not shown. Smoking pack-years did not significantly correlate with tumour TCR-beta clonality. Nearly half of NSCLC cases had tumour-associated clones >0.5%, found in 25% to 35% of adenocarcinomas compared with around 75% of squamous carcinomas.

Frozen aliquots of unsorted single-cell suspensions were used for genomic DNA extraction with the QIAamp DNA kit. Surgically resected non-small cell lung cancer tissue was used for the tumour samples. Tissues arrived within 2 hours of resection and were immediately processed into single-cell suspensions. Tissue was broken up mechanically, digested enzymatically with DNase I, collagenase I and hyaluronidase for roughly 32 minutes at 37 degrees C, and then filtered and RBC-lysed. The TCR sequence derives from a human donor with non-small cell lung cancer. The sequence links TRBV7-3 to TRBJ2-1; 11 middle bases align to TRBD2. Sample: lung tumor tissue. CDR3 sequence: CASSLKGELAGAYNEQFF. The DNA sequence is given as TGTGCCAGCAGCCTGAAGGGGGAACTAGCGGGAGCCTACAATGAGCAGTTCTTC.